The TCR beta chain under discussion was sequenced for a study of shared clonotypes between healthy human individuals. Trimming pared 6 bases from V and 3 bases from J, leaving 13 bases between. Germline loops: CDR1 SGHKS, CDR2 YYEKEE (reference sequence). The CDR3 extends over 14 amino acids. Method: immunoSEQ multiplex PCR; TCRdb's copy keeps in-frame clones and lacks some. Of a few hundred thousand clones detected, over 50% appear once; the ten largest clones hold around 10%. Sequencing was done on a sample of memory CD4+ T cells sorted from blood. The subset: CD45RA-negative fraction. The TCR sequence derives from a man aged 30-40 years in good health. This rearrangement joins TRBV5-5 to TRBJ2-1, with D possibly TRBD2 on 6 matching bases. The CDR3 here is CASTGTPSYNEQFF. The CDR3 nucleotides are TGTGCCAGCACCGGGACTCCTAGCTACAATGAGCAGTTCTTC.